These 23 T cell receptor beta chains originate from one sample sequenced in a study of Ad26.COV2.S vaccination and SARS-CoV-2 variants. As to treatment: 19 received Ad26.COV2.S at low or high dose, single or two shots; about 5 received placebo; per-sample allocation not given. Material that was analyzed had been drawn on day 63 after the first vaccine or placebo injection. Clones were sequenced by immunoSEQ multiplex PCR, and TCRdb holds only the in-frame ones, with some missing. The sample shows about 330,000 clones, 90% of them seen only once. The sample here was peripheral blood, taken in a trial of Ad26.COV2.S vaccine versus placebo. These receptors were obtained from a person aged 18 to 59 who received the Ad26.COV2.S COVID-19 vaccine or a placebo.

The gene calls are TRBV6-2 or TRBV6-3 and TRBJ2-5; D may be TRBD2 (5 bases). Germline CDR1 MNHEY, CDR2 SVGEGT. The V end was cut by 2 bases, the J end by 5 bases, with 15 bases between. The CDR3 covers 15 residues. Written as DNA, the CDR3 is TGTGCCAGCAGTTACGTTTCTAGCCCGGGGGAGACCCAGTACTTC. Translation gives CASSYVSSPGETQYF.

The genes are TRBV5-5 and TRBJ1-5, with TRBD1 identical over 7 bases. The CDR3 is made up of 13 amino acids. With V trimmed by 1 base and J by 6 bases, 1 base remained unmatched. Germline V CDR1 and CDR2: SGHKS, YYEKEE (reference sequence). This CDR3 reads CASSLTGVQPQHF. The CDR3 DNA is TGTGCCAGCAGCTTGACAGGGGTTCAGCCCCAGCATTTT.

The chain joins TRBV6-5 to TRBJ1-1; no clear D. This CDR3 contains 15 residues. V was trimmed by 0 bases and J by 3 bases, leaving 11 bases between them. Per the germline V gene, CDR1 is MNHEY and CDR2 is SVGAGI. This CDR3 is CASSYSPHKDTEAFF. The CDR3 bases are TGTGCCAGCAGTTACTCCCCCCACAAGGACACTGAAGCTTTCTTT.

CDR3 sequence: CSVETSRYEQYF. The CDR3 nucleotides are TGCAGCGTTGAGACCAGTCGATACGAGCAGTACTTC. This rearrangement joins TRBV29-1 to TRBJ2-7; D uncertain. V lost 3 bases to trimming and J lost 4 bases, with 10 bases between them. CDR1 and CDR2 (germline): SQVTM, ANQGSEA. This CDR3 contains 12 residues.

V gene TRBV9 combines with J gene TRBJ1-1; unclear D gene. CDR1 is SGDLS and CDR2 is YYNGEE in the germline V gene. Trimming cost V 0 bases and J 0 bases, with 9 bases left between them. The CDR3 is 15 residues long. CDR3 in amino acids: CASSVESAVNTEAFF. CDR3 DNA sequence: TGTGCCAGCAGCGTAGAGTCGGCCGTGAACACTGAAGCTTTCTTT.

V gene TRBV28 combines with J gene TRBJ1-1; tentatively, D is TRBD1 (5 bases). V was shortened by 4 bases and J by 3 bases, with 12 bases between the two germline ends. CDR1 is MDHEN, CDR2 SYDVKM, per germline. CDR3 size: 14 residues. The CDR3 bases are TGTGCCAGCAGTTCCCAGGGAGGACACACTGAAGCTTTCTTT. Its protein product is CASSSQGGHTEAFF.

This rearrangement joins TRBV27 to TRBJ1-1; D is unresolved. There are 14 residues in the CDR3. V was clipped by 6 bases and J by 1 base, with 12 bases between them. Germline CDR1 reads MNHEY; CDR2 reads SMNVEV (reference sequence). CDR3 DNA sequence: TGTGCCAGCAGCCCGTCGACCGCGAACACTGAAGCTTTCTTT. Protein: CASSPSTANTEAFF.

This rearrangement joins TRBV5-4 to TRBJ2-2; D is uncertain. The CDR3 totals 14 residues. Germline CDR1 is SGHNT and CDR2 is YYREEE (reference sequence). Trimming took off 1 base at V and 5 bases at J, with 9 bases between the two ends. The CDR3 region has the DNA TGTGCCAGCAGCTTGAGTGTGGGAACCGGGGAGCTGTTTTTT. This gives the protein CASSLSVGTGELFF. The whole variable domain, remainder taken from reference TRBV5-4 and TRBJ2-2, is ETGVTQSPTHLIKTRGQQVTLRCSSQSGHNTVSWYQQALGQGPQFIFQYYREEENGRGNFPPRFSGLQFPNYSSELNVNALELDDSALYLCASSLSVGTGELFFGEGSRLTVL.

This chain links TRBV5-6 with TRBJ2-7; D unclear. The CDR3 runs 12 residues. Germline V CDR1 and CDR2: SGHDT, YYEEEE. V was trimmed by 1 base and J by 3 bases, leaving 5 bases between them. DNA of the CDR3: TGTGCCAGCAGCTTGCGAGACTACGAGCAGTACTTC. Translating it yields CASSLRDYEQYF.

The chain combines TRBV7-7 with TRBJ2-1, with D possibly TRBD1 on 5 matching bases. Germline V CDR1 and CDR2: SSHAT, FNYEAQ (reference sequence). There are 14 residues in the CDR3. Trimming took off 5 bases at V and 4 bases at J, with 12 bases between the two ends. CDR3 in DNA: TGTGCCAGCAGCCCGGAAGGGGTTTACAATGAGCAGTTCTTC. It yields the protein CASSPEGVYNEQFF.

The genes are TRBV5-4 and TRBJ2-5; 8 positions agree with TRBD2. CDR3 size: 15 residues. Per germline, CDR1 SGHNT and CDR2 YYREEE (reference sequence). The V segment lost 4 bases and the J segment 6 bases; nucleotides outside the gene matches: 11. DNA for the CDR3: TGTGCCAGCAGCCCCCCTGGACTAGCCGGGCAGACCCAGTACTTC. This encodes CASSPPGLAGQTQYF.

The chain uses TRBV2 and TRBJ2-5, with unresolved D. The CDR3 is 11 residues long. The V end was cut by 8 bases, the J end by 0 bases, with 4 bases between. Germline CDR1 reads SNHLY; CDR2 reads FYNNEI. The CDR3 loop is CASQYQETQYF. CDR3 bases: TGTGCCAGCCAGTACCAAGAGACCCAGTACTTC.

V usage is TRBV19 and J usage is TRBJ1-1, with TRBD1 as a possible D gene (6 bases). Trimming took 6 bases from V and 1 from J, leaving 12 bases between them. This CDR3 comprises 14 residues. Germline V lookup: CDR1 LNHDA, CDR2 SQIVND (reference sequence). Written as DNA, the CDR3 is TGTGCCAGTAGGATAACACAGGGGAACACTGAAGCTTTCTTT. Its translation: CASRITQGNTEAFF. Together with reference TRBV19 and TRBJ1-1, the CDR3 gives the full variable domain: DGGITQSPKYLFRKEGQNVTLSCEQNLNHDAMYWYRQDPGQGLRLIYYSQIVNDFQKGDIAEGYSVSREKKESFPLTVTSAQKNPTAFYLCASRITQGNTEAFFGQGTRLTVV.

The chain joins TRBV12-3 or TRBV12-4 to TRBJ1-1; D call uncertain. V shed 7 bases and J shed 6 bases, with 9 bases lying between them. The CDR3 sequence is 11 residues long. CDR3 DNA: TGTGCCAGCACCGGTGGGCCTGAAGCTTTCTTT. Translation gives CASTGGPEAFF.

This chain uses TRBV19 with TRBJ2-7; the D gene could be TRBD1 or TRBD2 (5 bases each). Trimming removed 2 bases at V and 2 bases at J, with 10 bases between. Germline CDR1 LNHDA, CDR2 SQIVND (reference sequence). CDR3 length equals 14 residues. The CDR3 region is CASSISGPTYEQYF. The CDR3 bases are TGTGCCAGTAGTATATCGGGGCCGACCTACGAGCAGTACTTC.

The chain links TRBV7-9 to TRBJ2-1, with D possibly being TRBD1 (5 bases). The CDR3 is made up of 15 amino acids. Deletions cut 5 bases from V and 3 bases from J, with 14 bases between. The germline CDR1 and CDR2 sequences are SEHNR and FQNEAQ (reference sequence). DNA of the CDR3: TGTGCCAGCAGCCCAATCCAGGGTATCTACAATGAGCAGTTCTTC. It encodes CASSPIQGIYNEQFF.

This clone has only one observation. This chain connects TRBV12-3 or TRBV12-4 to TRBJ2-4; D is undetermined. V dropped 5 bases and J dropped 3 bases, with 8 bases sitting between them. The CDR3 consists of 13 residues. For the CDR3, the DNA is TGTGCCAGCAGTCCGGATGTCAAAAACATTCAGTACTTC. Protein sequence: CASSPDVKNIQYF.

The chain uses TRBV6-6 and TRBJ2-3; D gene unclear. The germline V gene has CDR1 MNHNY and CDR2 SVGAGI (reference sequence). This CDR3 is 13 amino acids long. Trimming stripped 5 bases from V and 0 bases from J, with 6 bases between. The CDR3 spells CASSPYSTDTQYF. The CDR3 nucleotides read TGTGCCAGCAGTCCATATAGCACAGATACGCAGTATTTT.

The V call is TRBV5-1, the J call TRBJ1-5; no clear D. This CDR3 region has 10 residues. The germline V gene encodes CDR1 SGHRS and CDR2 YFSETQ. V shed 4 bases and J shed 10 bases, with 6 bases lying between them. CDR3 sequence reads: CASSPLPQHF. In nucleotides, the CDR3 is TGCGCCAGCAGCCCGCTCCCCCAGCATTTT.

This chain connects TRBV7-6 to TRBJ2-3; D unclear. Trimming pared 2 bases from V and 0 bases from J, leaving 6 bases between. Germline CDR1 and CDR2: SGHVS and FNYEAQ. This CDR3 is built from 14 residues. This CDR3 is CASSLRGSTDTQYF. The CDR3 bases are TGTGCCAGCAGCTTACGCGGAAGCACAGATACGCAGTATTTT. The full variable domain, completed using reference TRBV7-6 and TRBJ2-3, is GAGVSQSPRYKVTKRGQDVALRCDPISGHVSLYWYRQALGQGPEFLTYFNYEAQQDKSGLPNDRFSAERPEGSISTLTIQRTEQRDSAMYRCASSLRGSTDTQYFGPGTRLTVL.

This chain connects TRBV29-1 to TRBJ1-4; TRBD1 matches 9 bases. Germline values: CDR1 SQVTM, CDR2 ANQGSEA. This CDR3 contains 16 residues. Trimming took 4 bases from V and 2 from J; bases not matched to a gene: 8. The CDR3 DNA follows: TGCAGCGTTGGCGGGACAGGGACAAATACTAATGAAAAACTGTTTTTT. This encodes CSVGGTGTNTNEKLFF.

This chain connects TRBV5-4 to TRBJ2-5; 7 positions match TRBD2. The V and J ends lost 4 bases and 2 bases, in that order; junction bases with no gene match: 8. Per the germline V gene, CDR1 is SGHNT and CDR2 is YYREEE (reference sequence). There are 15 residues in the CDR3. The CDR3 nucleotides are TGTGCCAGCAGCGCTAACCCTAGCGGACAAGAGACCCAGTACTTC. Amino acid sequence: CASSANPSGQETQYF.

This chain connects TRBV25-1 to TRBJ1-1; D unclear. Per germline, CDR1 MGHDK and CDR2 SYGVNS. V was cut by 5 bases and J by 3 bases, with 7 bases left in between. CDR3 length: 12 residues. The CDR3 sequence is CASSIRDTEAFF. The CDR3 bases are TGTGCCAGCAGTATAAGGGACACTGAAGCTTTCTTT.